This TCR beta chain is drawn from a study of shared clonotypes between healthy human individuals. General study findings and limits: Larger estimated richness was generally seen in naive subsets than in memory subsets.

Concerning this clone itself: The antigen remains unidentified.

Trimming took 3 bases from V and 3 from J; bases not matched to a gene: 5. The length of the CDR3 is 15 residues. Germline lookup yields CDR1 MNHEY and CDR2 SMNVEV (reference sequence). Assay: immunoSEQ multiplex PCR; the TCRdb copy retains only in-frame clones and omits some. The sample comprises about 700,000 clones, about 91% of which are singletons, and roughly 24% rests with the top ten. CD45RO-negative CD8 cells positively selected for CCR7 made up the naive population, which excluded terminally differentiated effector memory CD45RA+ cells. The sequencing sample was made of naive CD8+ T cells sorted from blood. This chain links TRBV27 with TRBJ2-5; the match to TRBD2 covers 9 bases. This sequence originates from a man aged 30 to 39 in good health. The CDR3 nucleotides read TGTGCCAGCAGTTTGGGACTAGCTCCAAAAGAGACCCAGTACTTC. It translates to CASSLGLAPKETQYF.